The present T cell receptor beta chain was sequenced within a study of T cell responses to AZD1222 COVID-19 vaccine. Study-level information: Both about-4-week and about-12-week second-dose recipients were combined.

Findings of the study overall: The sample set comprised mostly white British donors with more females, and clonal diversity was possibly underestimated.

V lost 5 bases to trimming and J lost 3 bases, with 10 bases between them. The V gene's germline CDR1 is MDHEN and CDR2 SYDVKM. The CDR3 runs 13 residues. A note on this clone: What it recognizes is unknown.

Only in-frame clones appear in the TCRdb table, and some are missing; sequencing was by immunoSEQ multiplex PCR. The table shows roughly 100,000 clones, with around 87% occurring only once. The specimen comprised peripheral blood, sampled on day 0 of AZD1222 vaccination. The chain is built from TRBV28 and TRBJ1-2; no firm D call. The clonotype was recovered from an adult in good health. The CDR3, as DNA: TGTGCCAGCAGTAAAAGGTGGGACTATGGCTACACCTTC. Translation: CASSKRWDYGYTF.